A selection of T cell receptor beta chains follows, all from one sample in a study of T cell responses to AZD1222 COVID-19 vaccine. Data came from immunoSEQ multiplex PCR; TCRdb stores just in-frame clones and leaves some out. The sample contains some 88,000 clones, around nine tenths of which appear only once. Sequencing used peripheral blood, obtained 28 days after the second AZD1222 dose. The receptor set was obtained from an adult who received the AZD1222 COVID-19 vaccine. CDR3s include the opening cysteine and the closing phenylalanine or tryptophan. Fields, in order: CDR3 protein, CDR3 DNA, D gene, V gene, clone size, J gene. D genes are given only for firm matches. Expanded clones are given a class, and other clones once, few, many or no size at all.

CDR3 protein: CSASVTKGGTNEKLFF
CDR3 DNA: TGCAGTGCTAGTGTAACTAAGGGGGGAACTAATGAAAAACTGTTTTTT
D gene: NA
V gene: TRBV20-1
clone size: NA
J gene: TRBJ1-4

CDR3 protein: CSVERGASTDTQYF
CDR3 DNA: TGCAGCGTAGAGCGGGGGGCTAGCACAGATACGCAGTATTTT
D gene: TRBD2
V gene: TRBV29-1
clone size: NA
J gene: TRBJ2-3

CDR3 protein: CASSLAGYNYNEQFF
CDR3 DNA: TGTGCCAGCAGCTTAGCAGGGTACAACTACAATGAGCAGTTCTTC
D gene: NA
V gene: TRBV7-3
clone size: once
J gene: TRBJ2-1

CDR3 protein: CASSLRRDRGLLNQPQHF
CDR3 DNA: TGTGCCAGCAGTTTGAGGAGAGACAGGGGCCTTCTCAATCAGCCCCAGCATTTT
D gene: TRBD1
V gene: TRBV28
clone size: NA
J gene: TRBJ1-5

CDR3 protein: CASRAKETQYF
CDR3 DNA: TGTGCCAGCAGGGCAAAAGAGACCCAGTACTTC
D gene: NA
V gene: TRBV28
clone size: NA
J gene: TRBJ2-5

CDR3 protein: CASSYSFERVVLDTQYF
CDR3 DNA: TGTGCCAGCAGTTACTCGTTCGAAAGGGTTGTATTGGATACGCAGTATTTT
D gene: NA
V gene: TRBV6-2/TRBV6-3
clone size: NA
J gene: TRBJ2-3

CDR3 protein: CASSKWRESALGYTF
CDR3 DNA: TGTGCCAGCAGCAAGTGGAGAGAATCGGCTTTGGGCTACACCTTC
D gene: NA
V gene: TRBV7-9
clone size: NA
J gene: TRBJ1-2

CDR3 protein: CASSQRQGPGNTIYF
CDR3 DNA: TGTGCCAGCAGCCAGCGACAGGGGCCTGGAAACACCATATATTTT
D gene: TRBD1
V gene: TRBV4-2
clone size: NA
J gene: TRBJ1-3

CDR3 protein: CASSPQSNQPQHF
CDR3 DNA: TGTGCCAGCAGCCCCCAAAGCAATCAGCCCCAGCATTTT
D gene: NA
V gene: TRBV12-3/TRBV12-4
clone size: NA
J gene: TRBJ1-5

CDR3 protein: CASSIDRERRAWDTEAFF
CDR3 DNA: TGTGCCAGTAGTATAGATCGCGAGCGGAGGGCTTGGGACACTGAAGCTTTCTTT
D gene: NA
V gene: TRBV19
clone size: NA
J gene: TRBJ1-1

CDR3 protein: CASSQQTGPNYGYTF
CDR3 DNA: TGCGCCAGCAGCCAGCAGACAGGGCCTAACTATGGCTACACCTTC
D gene: TRBD1
V gene: TRBV4-3
clone size: NA
J gene: TRBJ1-2

CDR3 protein: CASSLGTQGPNEKLFF
CDR3 DNA: TGTGCCAGCAGCTTAGGGACACAGGGCCCGAATGAAAAACTGTTTTTT
D gene: NA
V gene: TRBV7-9
clone size: NA
J gene: TRBJ1-4

CDR3 protein: CAISERQGGSPLHF
CDR3 DNA: TGTGCCATCAGTGAGAGGCAGGGGGGCTCACCCCTCCACTTT
D gene: TRBD1
V gene: TRBV10-3
clone size: NA
J gene: TRBJ1-6

CDR3 protein: CASSFRQGEAFF
CDR3 DNA: TGCGCCAGCAGCTTCCGGCAGGGTGAAGCTTTCTTT
D gene: NA
V gene: TRBV5-1
clone size: NA
J gene: TRBJ1-1

CDR3 protein: CASSEATAGGFGNQPQHF
CDR3 DNA: TGTGCCAGCAGTGAAGCGACGGCAGGGGGCTTTGGCAATCAGCCCCAGCATTTT
D gene: TRBD1
V gene: TRBV6-1
clone size: NA
J gene: TRBJ1-5

CDR3 protein: CASTGTAPKNIQYF
CDR3 DNA: TGTGCCAGCACAGGGACCGCTCCCAAAAACATTCAGTACTTC
D gene: NA
V gene: TRBV28
clone size: NA
J gene: TRBJ2-4

CDR3 protein: CASSLVGKPQHF
CDR3 DNA: TGTGCCAGCAGTTTAGTAGGGAAGCCCCAGCATTTT
D gene: NA
V gene: TRBV27
clone size: few
J gene: TRBJ1-5

CDR3 protein: CASFTPRAIDEAFF
CDR3 DNA: TGTGCCAGCTTCACCCCCCGCGCAATAGACGAAGCTTTCTTT
D gene: NA
V gene: TRBV18
clone size: NA
J gene: TRBJ1-1

CDR3 protein: CASSQRQSNQPQHF
CDR3 DNA: TGTGCCAGCAGCCAACGACAGTCCAATCAGCCCCAGCATTTT
D gene: NA
V gene: TRBV3-1/TRBV3-2
clone size: NA
J gene: TRBJ1-5

CDR3 protein: CASRTSGGTDTQYF
CDR3 DNA: TGTGCCAGTAGGACTAGCGGGGGCACAGATACGCAGTATTTT
D gene: TRBD2
V gene: TRBV19
clone size: NA
J gene: TRBJ2-3

CDR3 protein: CASSLGQGTGYTF
CDR3 DNA: TGTGCCAGCAGCTTAGGCCAGGGAACCGGCTACACCTTC
D gene: NA
V gene: TRBV11-2
clone size: NA
J gene: TRBJ1-2

CDR3 protein: CASSPLRSGGAGNEQFF
CDR3 DNA: TGTGCCAGCAGCCCTCTTCGAAGCGGGGGGGCCGGGAATGAGCAGTTCTTC
D gene: TRBD2
V gene: TRBV9
clone size: NA
J gene: TRBJ2-1

CDR3 protein: CASSPGRGGYNEQFF
CDR3 DNA: TGTGCCAGCAGCCCCGGGAGGGGGGGGTACAATGAGCAGTTCTTC
D gene: TRBD2
V gene: TRBV11-3
clone size: NA
J gene: TRBJ2-1

CDR3 protein: CASSFYRGDYGYTF
CDR3 DNA: TGTGCCAGCAGCTTTTACAGGGGGGACTATGGCTACACCTTC
D gene: TRBD1
V gene: TRBV11-2
clone size: NA
J gene: TRBJ1-2

CDR3 protein: CSARQEYEQYF
CDR3 DNA: TGCAGTGCTCGGCAGGAGTACGAGCAGTACTTC
D gene: NA
V gene: TRBV20-1
clone size: NA
J gene: TRBJ2-7

CDR3 protein: CASSGTVNEKLFF
CDR3 DNA: TGTGCCAGCTCCGGGACAGTTAATGAAAAACTGTTTTTT
D gene: TRBD1
V gene: TRBV6-5
clone size: NA
J gene: TRBJ1-4

CDR3 protein: CASSVQEGTEAFF
CDR3 DNA: TGTGCCAGCAGCGTACAGGAGGGAACTGAAGCTTTCTTT
D gene: NA
V gene: TRBV7-3
clone size: NA
J gene: TRBJ1-1

CDR3 protein: CASSPTGGYGYTF
CDR3 DNA: TGTGCCAGCAGTCCGACAGGGGGCTATGGCTACACCTTC
D gene: TRBD1
V gene: TRBV12-3/TRBV12-4
clone size: once
J gene: TRBJ1-2

CDR3 protein: CASRGEGRTGGYNEQFF
CDR3 DNA: TGTGCCAGTAGGGGAGAGGGGAGGACAGGGGGCTACAATGAGCAGTTCTTC
D gene: TRBD1
V gene: TRBV19
clone size: NA
J gene: TRBJ2-1

CDR3 protein: CASSLLTGGTAFF
CDR3 DNA: TGTGCCAGCAGCTTACTAACAGGGGGCACGGCTTTCTTT
D gene: TRBD1
V gene: TRBV5-6
clone size: once
J gene: TRBJ1-1

CDR3 protein: CASSFWGGETQYF
CDR3 DNA: TGTGCCAGCAGCTTTTGGGGAGGGGAGACCCAGTACTTC
D gene: TRBD2
V gene: TRBV5-5
clone size: NA
J gene: TRBJ2-5

CDR3 protein: CASSLRLAAETQYF
CDR3 DNA: TGTGCCAGCAGCCTACGACTAGCTGCGGAGACCCAGTACTTC
D gene: TRBD2
V gene: TRBV3-1/TRBV3-2
clone size: NA
J gene: TRBJ2-5

CDR3 protein: CASSLMGDGYTF
CDR3 DNA: TGTGCCAGCAGCTTAATGGGGGACGGCTACACCTTC
D gene: NA
V gene: TRBV11-1
clone size: NA
J gene: TRBJ1-2